A single sample gave rise to the 26 T cell receptor beta chains below, sequenced in a study of T cell responses to AZD1222 COVID-19 vaccine. Data came from immunoSEQ multiplex PCR; TCRdb stores just in-frame clones and leaves some out. Altogether 200,000 to 300,000 clones are present, about 92% being singletons, with the ten largest covering 0.55%. Material: peripheral blood, obtained on day 0 of AZD1222 vaccination. All receptors derive from an adult in good health.

This rearrangement joins TRBV28 to TRBJ2-5; TRBD2 aligns across 7 bases. CDR1 and CDR2 from the germline V gene are MDHEN and SYDVKM. Trimming cost V 4 bases and J 0 bases; bases outside gene matches: 5. This CDR3 region has 15 residues. CDR3 sequence reads: CASSWGGTHQETQYF. CDR3 bases: TGTGCCAGCAGTTGGGGGGGGACTCACCAAGAGACCCAGTACTTC.

The genes are TRBV2 and TRBJ1-6; unclear D gene. The CDR3 contains 14 residues. V was shortened by 4 bases and J by 11 bases, with 15 bases between the two germline ends. Germline CDR1 reads SNHLY; CDR2 reads FYNNEI. The CDR3 DNA is TGTGCCAGCAGTGTGGCCCTGAGGTCCGCACCCCTCCACTTT. Its translation: CASSVALRSAPLHF.

The chain uses TRBV5-5 and TRBJ2-1; tentatively, D is TRBD1 (6 bases). V gave up 6 bases and J gave up 3 bases, with 10 bases separating them. This CDR3 is built from 13 residues. The germline V gene has CDR1 SGHKS and CDR2 YYEKEE (reference sequence). The CDR3 nucleotides are TGTGCCAGCAACCCGACAGGCTACAATGAGCAGTTCTTC. Residues: CASNPTGYNEQFF.

In its sample, this clone was seen a few times. The V call is TRBV6-5, the J call TRBJ2-2; weak D call: TRBD1 (5 bases). From germline, CDR1 is MNHEY and CDR2 SVGAGI. The CDR3 contains 16 residues. Between the trimmed V and J ends, which lost 0 bases and 9 bases, there was a span of 17 bases. CDR3 nucleotides: TGTGCCAGCAGTTACTCGACAGCCGCCGGTCGCCGGGAGCTGTTTTTT. Translation: CASSYSTAAGRRELFF.

The chain employs TRBV6-4 and TRBJ1-4; D is unresolved. This CDR3 is built from 15 residues. The germline V gene has CDR1 MRHNA and CDR2 SNTAGT. Trimming removed 2 bases at V and 8 bases at J, with 15 bases between. In nucleotides, the CDR3 is TGTGCCAGCAGTGACGACCCACAGAGGGAAGAAAAACTGTTTTTT. Residues: CASSDDPQREEKLFF.

This clone was observed a handful of times. The V gene is TRBV21-1, the J gene TRBJ2-1. TRBV21-1 represents a pseudogene. The CDR3 is 15 amino acids. The CDR3 DNA sequence: TGTGCCAGCAGCAAAGGGGATAGCTCCTACAATGAGCAGTTCTTC. Its translation: CASSKGDSSYNEQFF.

V usage is TRBV3-1 (or the pseudogene TRBV3-2) and J usage is TRBJ1-1; the D is unclear. CDR3 length: 14 amino acids. The ends were cut back, 1 base at V and 9 bases at J, with 15 bases in the middle. Germline CDR1 LGHDT, CDR2 YNNKEL (reference sequence). Written as DNA, the CDR3 is TGTGCCAGCAGCCAAGGATGGAACAGTCCACAAGCTTTCTTT. The encoded protein is CASSQGWNSPQAFF.

This rearrangement joins TRBV12-3 or TRBV12-4 to TRBJ2-5, with D hard to call. This CDR3 spans 12 amino acids. V was pared by 3 bases and J by 3 bases, with 5 bases between. CDR3 sequence reads: CASSLYEETQYF. The CDR3 region has the DNA TGTGCCAGCAGTTTGTATGAAGAGACCCAGTACTTC.

The chain carries TRBV28 and TRBJ1-2, with D hard to call. CDR3 length equals 12 residues. Trimming took off 7 bases at V and 7 bases at J, with 13 bases between the two ends. Germline V CDR1 and CDR2: MDHEN, SYDVKM. CDR3 region: CASNFPLLGYTF. CDR3 in DNA: TGTGCCAGCAATTTCCCCCTTCTTGGCTACACCTTC.

The gene calls are TRBV21-1 and TRBJ2-7; TRBD1 is the table's D call and was not checked against the DNA. TRBV21-1 is a pseudogene locus. The CDR3 runs to 16 residues. The CDR3 DNA follows: TGTGCCAGCAGCAAAGAGGGGGGACAGGGGTTCTACGAGCAGTACTTC. Its translation: CASSKEGGQGFYEQYF.

The chain combines TRBV5-1 with TRBJ1-2, with 7 positions matching TRBD1. Trimming removed 0 bases from V and 6 bases from J; junction bases left unmatched: 5. The CDR3 has 14 residues. Germline V gene data show CDR1 as SGHRS and CDR2 as YFSETQ. CDR3 residues: CASSLEETGNGYTF. The CDR3 region has the DNA TGCGCCAGCAGCTTGGAGGAGACAGGGAATGGCTACACCTTC.

This clone occurred a few times. The J gene is TRBJ1-2, the V gene TRBV6-5; no clear D gene. V was trimmed by 6 bases and J by 2 bases, leaving 4 bases between them. Germline-derived CDR1 and CDR2 are MNHEY and SVGAGI. The CDR3 extends over 11 amino acids. The CDR3 coding sequence is TGTGCCAGCAGACGGAACTATGGCTACACCTTC. This encodes CASRRNYGYTF.

The rearrangement links TRBV7-9 to TRBJ2-7; tentative D call: TRBD1 (5 bases). Trimming removed 5 bases from V and 2 bases from J, with 13 bases in between. CDR3 length: 14 residues. Germline CDR1 reads SEHNR; CDR2 reads FQNEAQ (reference sequence). The CDR3 region is CASSPQTATYEQYF. The CDR3 coding sequence is TGTGCCAGCAGCCCGCAGACAGCCACCTACGAGCAGTACTTC.

This chain uses TRBV24-1 with TRBJ2-1, with TRBD2 matching 9 bases. CDR3 size: 16 residues. The germline V gene encodes CDR1 KGHDR and CDR2 SFDVKD. V dropped 1 base and J dropped 4; count of bases not matched to a gene: 4. The CDR3 here is CATSDFRAGGYNEQFF. The CDR3 bases are TGTGCCACCAGTGATTTCCGTGCGGGGGGGTACAATGAGCAGTTCTTC.

The chain recombines TRBV9 with TRBJ2-1; 8 nucleotides align to TRBD2. This CDR3 is 15 amino acids long. V gave up 4 bases and J gave up 1 base; unmatched junction bases: 4. The V gene's germline CDR1 is SGDLS and CDR2 YYNGEE. CDR3 nucleotide sequence: TGTGCCAGCAGCCTAAGCGGGGGATCCTACAATGAGCAGTTCTTC. Protein product: CASSLSGGSYNEQFF. The variable domain in full, completed from reference TRBV9 and TRBJ2-1, reads DSGVTQTPKHLITATGQRVTLRCSPRSGDLSVYWYQQSLDQGLQFLIQYYNGEERAKGNILERFSAQQFPDLHSELNLSSLELGDSALYFCASSLSGGSYNEQFFGPGTRLTVL.

The V call is TRBV5-1, the J call TRBJ1-5; D not resolved. CDR1 is SGHRS and CDR2 is YFSETQ in the germline V gene. CDR3 size: 13 residues. V was cut by 0 bases and J by 6 bases, with 7 bases left in between. The CDR3 DNA follows: TGCGCCAGCAGCTTGGTTGGTGGTCAGCCCCAGCATTTT. Its translation is CASSLVGGQPQHF.

This rearrangement joins TRBV24-1 to TRBJ2-1; D is perhaps TRBD2 (6 bases). The V end was cut by 3 bases, the J end by 7 bases, with 12 bases between. Per the germline V gene, CDR1 is KGHDR and CDR2 is SFDVKD. CDR3 size: 14 residues. CDR3 in amino acids: CATSDTGLLNEQFF. In nucleotides, the CDR3 is TGTGCCACCAGTGATACGGGACTTTTAAATGAGCAGTTCTTC.

J is TRBJ2-7 and V is TRBV18, with D possibly TRBD1 on 5 matching bases. The V gene's germline CDR1 is KGHSH and CDR2 LQKENI. This CDR3 contains 14 residues. Between the trimmed V and J ends, which lost 5 bases and 5 bases, there was a span of 16 bases. The CDR3 DNA sequence: TGTGCCAGCTCATCGACAGACACCGCCGACGAGCAGTACTTC. It yields the protein CASSSTDTADEQYF.

The chain employs TRBV5-1 and TRBJ2-1, with 14 bases matching TRBD2. V dropped 4 bases and J dropped 7; count of bases not matched to a gene: 4. CDR3 length equals 15 residues. The germline CDR1 and CDR2 sequences are SGHRS and YFSETQ. Here the CDR3 DNA reads TGCGCCAGCAGCGGCGGGACTAGCGGGGGAAATGAGCAGTTCTTC. Its protein product is CASSGGTSGGNEQFF.

The rearrangement links TRBV4-3 to TRBJ2-7; D remains unclear. Deletions cut 0 bases from V and 7 bases from J, with 16 bases between. The CDR3 spans 15 residues. CDR1 is LGHNA, CDR2 YSLEER, per germline. As DNA, the CDR3 is TGCGCCAGCAGCCAAGATCGAGGAGTTCCCGGGGAGCAGTACTTC. This codes for CASSQDRGVPGEQYF.

The CDR3 reads CASSLGEGNYGYTF. The CDR3 nucleotides read TGTGCCAGCAGCTTAGGGGAGGGAAACTATGGCTACACCTTC. This sequence joins TRBV7-9 and TRBJ1-2; D uncertain. The germline V gene encodes CDR1 SEHNR and CDR2 FQNEAQ (reference sequence). V was cut by 1 base and J by 2 bases, with 8 bases left in between. CDR3 length: 14 amino acids.

The rearrangement links TRBV7-5 to TRBJ1-2. TRBV7-5 constitutes a pseudogene. This CDR3 is 16 amino acids long. CDR3 bases: TGTGCCAGAAGCTTAGCTTTTAGGACGGGGGGGGATGGCTACACCTTC. The encoded protein is CARSLAFRTGGDGYTF.

The chain is built from TRBV30 and TRBJ1-6; D gene ambiguous. This CDR3 is built from 14 residues. The V end was cut by 2 bases, the J end by 4 bases, with 9 bases between. Germline CDR1 is GTSNPN and CDR2 is SVGIG (reference sequence). CDR3 protein: CAWSSTMYNSPLHF. CDR3 nucleotide sequence: TGTGCCTGGAGTTCGACGATGTATAATTCACCCCTCCACTTT.

The chain uses TRBV2 and TRBJ2-1; 11 positions agree with TRBD2. The germline gives CDR1 SNHLY, CDR2 FYNNEI. This CDR3 spans 15 amino acids. The junction had 3 bases not matched to a gene; V was cut back by 6 bases and J by 2 bases. The CDR3 loop is CASRGSGGAYNEQFF. The CDR3 region has the DNA TGTGCCAGCAGGGGTAGCGGGGGGGCCTACAATGAGCAGTTCTTC. The whole variable domain, filled in from reference TRBV2 and TRBJ2-1, reads EPEVTQTPSHQVTQMGQEVILRCVPISNHLYFYWYRQILGQKVEFLVSFYNNEISEKSEIFDDQFSVERPDGSNFTLKIRSTKLEDSAMYFCASRGSGGAYNEQFFGPGTRLTVL.

The chain combines TRBV18 with TRBJ1-1; no firm D call. Per germline, CDR1 KGHSH and CDR2 LQKENI. The CDR3 runs to 12 residues. V lost 1 base to trimming and J lost 10 bases, with 10 bases between them. CDR3 region: CASSPREEGAFF. DNA of the CDR3: TGTGCCAGCTCACCACGGGAGGAGGGAGCTTTCTTT.

The rearrangement links TRBV19 to TRBJ1-2; 9 nucleotides line up with TRBD1. The CDR3 length is 20 residues. Trimming took 4 bases from V and 0 from J; bases not matched to a gene: 18. Germline CDR1 LNHDA, CDR2 SQIVND (reference sequence). The CDR3: CASSNRQHPGTGTANYGYTF. The CDR3 region has the DNA TGTGCCAGTAGTAACCGACAACATCCCGGGACAGGGACGGCTAACTATGGCTACACCTTC. Full variable domain (missing parts from reference TRBV19 and TRBJ1-2): DGGITQSPKYLFRKEGQNVTLSCEQNLNHDAMYWYRQDPGQGLRLIYYSQIVNDFQKGDIAEGYSVSREKKESFPLTVTSAQKNPTAFYLCASSNRQHPGTGTANYGYTFGSGTRLTVV.